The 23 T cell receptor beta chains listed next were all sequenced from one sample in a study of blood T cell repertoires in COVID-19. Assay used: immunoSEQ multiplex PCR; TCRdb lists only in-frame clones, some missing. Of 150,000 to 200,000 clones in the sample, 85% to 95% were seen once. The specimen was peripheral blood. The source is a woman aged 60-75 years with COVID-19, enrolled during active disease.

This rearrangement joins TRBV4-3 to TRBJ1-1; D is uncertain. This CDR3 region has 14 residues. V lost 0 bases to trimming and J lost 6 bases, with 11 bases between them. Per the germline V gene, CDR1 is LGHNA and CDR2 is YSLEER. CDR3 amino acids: CASSQEVVRAEAFF. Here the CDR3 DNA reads TGCGCCAGCAGCCAAGAAGTAGTCCGGGCTGAAGCTTTCTTT.

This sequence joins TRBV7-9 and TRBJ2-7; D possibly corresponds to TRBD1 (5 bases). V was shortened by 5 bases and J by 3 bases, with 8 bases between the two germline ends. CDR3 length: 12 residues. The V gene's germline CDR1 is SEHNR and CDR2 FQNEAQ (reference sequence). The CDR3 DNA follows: TGTGCCAGCAGCGCAAGGGGCTACGAGCAGTACTTC. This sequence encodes CASSARGYEQYF.

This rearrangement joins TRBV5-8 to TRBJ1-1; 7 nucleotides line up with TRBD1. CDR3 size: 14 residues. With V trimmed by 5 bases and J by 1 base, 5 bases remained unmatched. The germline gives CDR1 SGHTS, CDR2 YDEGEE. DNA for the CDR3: TGTGCCAGCAGTAGGGCAGGGGGGAACACTGAAGCTTTCTTT. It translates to CASSRAGGNTEAFF.

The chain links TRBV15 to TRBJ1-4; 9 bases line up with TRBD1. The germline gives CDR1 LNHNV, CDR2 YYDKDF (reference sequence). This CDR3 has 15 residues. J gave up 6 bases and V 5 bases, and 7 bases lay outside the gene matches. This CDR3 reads CATSFGDRVDEKLFF. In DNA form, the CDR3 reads TGTGCCACCAGCTTTGGGGACAGGGTAGATGAAAAACTGTTTTTT. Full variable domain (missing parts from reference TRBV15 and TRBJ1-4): DAMVIQNPRYQVTQFGKPVTLSCSQTLNHNVMYWYQQKSSQAPKLLFHYYDKDFNNEADTPDNFQSRRPNTSFCFLDIRSPGLGDTAMYLCATSFGDRVDEKLFFGSGTQLSVL.

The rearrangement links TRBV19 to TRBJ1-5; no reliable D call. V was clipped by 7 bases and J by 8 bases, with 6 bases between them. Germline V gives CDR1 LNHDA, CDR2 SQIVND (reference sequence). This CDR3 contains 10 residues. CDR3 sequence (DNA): TGTGCCAGTACGGGTAAGCCCCAGCATTTT. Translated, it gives CASTGKPQHF.

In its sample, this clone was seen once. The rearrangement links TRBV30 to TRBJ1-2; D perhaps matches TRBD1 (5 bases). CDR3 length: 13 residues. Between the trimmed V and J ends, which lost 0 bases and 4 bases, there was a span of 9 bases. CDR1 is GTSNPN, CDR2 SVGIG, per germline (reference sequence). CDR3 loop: CAWSVRQGYGYTF. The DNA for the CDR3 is TGTGCCTGGAGTGTACGGCAGGGCTATGGCTACACCTTC.

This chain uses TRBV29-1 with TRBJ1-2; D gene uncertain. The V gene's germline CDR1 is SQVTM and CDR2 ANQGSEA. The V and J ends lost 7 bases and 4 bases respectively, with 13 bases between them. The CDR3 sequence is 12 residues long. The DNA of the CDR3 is TGCAGCGCAGGCGAAGCAAGCTATGGCTACACCTTC. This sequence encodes CSAGEASYGYTF.

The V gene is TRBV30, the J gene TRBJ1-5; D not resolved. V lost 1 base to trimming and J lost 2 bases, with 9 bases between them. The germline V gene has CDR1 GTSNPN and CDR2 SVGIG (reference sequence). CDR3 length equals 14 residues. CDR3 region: CAWSGGMRNQPQHF. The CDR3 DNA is TGTGCCTGGAGTGGAGGGATGCGCAATCAGCCCCAGCATTTT.

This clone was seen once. CDR3 residues: CASSPGGPEGTQYF. As DNA, the CDR3 is TGTGCCAGCAGTCCAGGGGGCCCAGAGGGGACCCAGTACTTC. The gene calls are TRBV5-6 and TRBJ2-5, with TRBD1 identical over 8 bases. After removal of 5 bases from V and 7 bases from J, the junction contained 10 bases not matched to a gene. Germline values: CDR1 SGHDT, CDR2 YYEEEE. CDR3 length: 14 amino acids.

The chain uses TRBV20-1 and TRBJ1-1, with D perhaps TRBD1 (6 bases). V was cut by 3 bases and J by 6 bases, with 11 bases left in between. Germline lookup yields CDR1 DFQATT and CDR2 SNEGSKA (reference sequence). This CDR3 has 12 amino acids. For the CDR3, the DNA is TGCAGTGCTAGTCGGGGGGCGGCTGAAGCTTTCTTT. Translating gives CSASRGAAEAFF.

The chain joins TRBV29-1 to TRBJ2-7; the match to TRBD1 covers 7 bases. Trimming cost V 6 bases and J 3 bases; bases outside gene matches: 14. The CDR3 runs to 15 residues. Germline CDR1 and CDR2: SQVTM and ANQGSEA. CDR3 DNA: TGCAGCGTCAAAGGGTTTGCAGGGGGATACTACGAGCAGTACTTC. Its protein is CSVKGFAGGYYEQYF.

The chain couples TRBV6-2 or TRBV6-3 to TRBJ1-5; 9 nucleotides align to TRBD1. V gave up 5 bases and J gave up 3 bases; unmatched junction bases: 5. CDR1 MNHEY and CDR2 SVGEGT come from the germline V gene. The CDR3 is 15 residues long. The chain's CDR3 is CASSRQGGNNQPQHF. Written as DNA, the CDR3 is TGTGCCAGCAGTCGACAGGGGGGGAACAATCAGCCCCAGCATTTT.

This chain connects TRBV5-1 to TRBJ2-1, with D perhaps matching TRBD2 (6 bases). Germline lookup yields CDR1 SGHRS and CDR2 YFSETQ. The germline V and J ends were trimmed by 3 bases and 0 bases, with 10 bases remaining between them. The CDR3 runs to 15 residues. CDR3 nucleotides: TGCGCCAGCAGCTCCGTGGGGGGCTCCTACAATGAGCAGTTCTTC. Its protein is CASSSVGGSYNEQFF. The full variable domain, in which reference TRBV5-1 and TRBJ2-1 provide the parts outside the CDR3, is KAGVTQTPRYLIKTRGQQVTLSCSPISGHRSVSWYQQTPGQGLQFLFEYFSETQRNKGNFPGRFSGRQFSNSRSEMNVSTLELGDSALYLCASSSVGGSYNEQFFGPGTRLTVL.

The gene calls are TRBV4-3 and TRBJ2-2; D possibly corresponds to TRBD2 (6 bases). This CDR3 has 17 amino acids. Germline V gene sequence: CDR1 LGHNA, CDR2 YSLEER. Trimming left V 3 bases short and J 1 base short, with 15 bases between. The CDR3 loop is CASSQVHRDLNTGELFF. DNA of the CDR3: TGCGCCAGCAGCCAGGTCCACCGGGACTTGAACACCGGGGAGCTGTTTTTT.

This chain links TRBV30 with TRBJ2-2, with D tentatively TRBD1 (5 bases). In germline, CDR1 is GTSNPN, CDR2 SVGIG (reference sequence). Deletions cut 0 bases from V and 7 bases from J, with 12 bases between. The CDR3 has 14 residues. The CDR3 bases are TGTGCCTGGAGTGTACAAGGGGCTAGCGGGGAGCTGTTTTTT. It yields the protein CAWSVQGASGELFF.

Written as DNA, the CDR3 is TGTGCCAGCAGCTTAGATGGGCCCTTAAGGGAGCAGTTCTTC. Its protein product is CASSLDGPLREQFF. This rearrangement joins TRBV7-9 to TRBJ2-1; D uncertain. The CDR3 length is 14 residues. Germline CDR1 and CDR2: SEHNR and FQNEAQ (reference sequence). V was clipped by 1 base and J by 10 bases, with 14 bases between them. The variable domain in full, completed from reference TRBV7-9 and TRBJ2-1, reads DTGVSQNPRHKITKRGQNVTFRCDPISEHNRLYWYRQTLGQGPEFLTYFQNEAQLEKSRLLSDRFSAERPKGSFSTLEIQRTEQGDSAMYLCASSLDGPLREQFFGPGTRLTVL.

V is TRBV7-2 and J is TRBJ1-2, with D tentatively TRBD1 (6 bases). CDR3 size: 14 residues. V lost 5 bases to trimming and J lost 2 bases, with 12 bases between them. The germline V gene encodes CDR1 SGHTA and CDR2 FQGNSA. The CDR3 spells CASSPGTQNYGYTF. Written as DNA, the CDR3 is TGTGCCAGCAGCCCCGGGACACAGAACTATGGCTACACCTTC.

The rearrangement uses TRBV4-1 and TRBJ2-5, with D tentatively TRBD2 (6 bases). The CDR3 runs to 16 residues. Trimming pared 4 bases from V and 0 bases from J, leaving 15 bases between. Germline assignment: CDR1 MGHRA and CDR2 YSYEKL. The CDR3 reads CASSPGGREYQETQYF. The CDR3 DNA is TGCGCCAGCAGCCCCGGGGGTAGGGAGTACCAAGAGACCCAGTACTTC.

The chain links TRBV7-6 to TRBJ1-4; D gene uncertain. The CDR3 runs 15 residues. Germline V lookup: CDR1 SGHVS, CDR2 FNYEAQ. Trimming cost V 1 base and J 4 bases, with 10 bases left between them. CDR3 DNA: TGTGCCAGCAGCTTAGTCGGGTCTGGTAATGAAAAACTGTTTTTT. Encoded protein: CASSLVGSGNEKLFF.

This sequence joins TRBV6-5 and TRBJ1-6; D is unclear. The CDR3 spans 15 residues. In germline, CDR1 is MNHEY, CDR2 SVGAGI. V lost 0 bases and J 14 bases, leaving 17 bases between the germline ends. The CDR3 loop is CASSYSKRAGFSLHF. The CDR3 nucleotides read TGTGCCAGCAGTTACTCGAAGAGGGCGGGGTTCTCCCTCCACTTT.

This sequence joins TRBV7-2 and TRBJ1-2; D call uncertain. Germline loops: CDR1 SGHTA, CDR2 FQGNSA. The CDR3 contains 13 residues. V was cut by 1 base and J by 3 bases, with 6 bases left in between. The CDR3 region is CASSLESYYGYTF. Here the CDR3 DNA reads TGTGCCAGCAGCTTAGAGAGTTACTATGGCTACACCTTC.

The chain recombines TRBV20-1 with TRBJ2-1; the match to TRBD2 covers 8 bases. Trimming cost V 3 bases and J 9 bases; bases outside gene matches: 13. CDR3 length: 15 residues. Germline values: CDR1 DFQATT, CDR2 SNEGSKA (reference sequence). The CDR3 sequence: CSASRWRGESIEQFF. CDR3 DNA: TGCAGTGCTAGTAGATGGCGGGGGGAGTCGATTGAGCAGTTCTTC.

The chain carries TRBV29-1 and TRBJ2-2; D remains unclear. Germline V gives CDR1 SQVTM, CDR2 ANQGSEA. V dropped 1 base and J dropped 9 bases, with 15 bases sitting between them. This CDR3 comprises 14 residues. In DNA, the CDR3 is TGCAGCGTTGAAGGAGTCTCTCCTTTAAGGGAGCTGTTTTTT. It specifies CSVEGVSPLRELFF.